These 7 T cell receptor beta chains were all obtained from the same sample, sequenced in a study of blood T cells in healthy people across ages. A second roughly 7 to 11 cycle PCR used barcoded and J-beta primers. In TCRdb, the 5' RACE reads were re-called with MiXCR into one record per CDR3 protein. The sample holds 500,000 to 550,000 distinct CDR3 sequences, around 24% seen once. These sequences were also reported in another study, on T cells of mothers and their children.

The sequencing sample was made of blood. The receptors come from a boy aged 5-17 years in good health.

The CDR3 region is CASSLALAGGPVYEQYF. In DNA, the CDR3 is TGCGCCAGCAGCTTGGCTCTAGCGGGAGGGCCTGTCTACGAGCAGTACTTC. The chain employs TRBV5-1 and TRBJ2-7, with TRBD2 matching over 12 bases. CDR3 length: 17 residues. V trimming: 0 bases; J trimming: 3 bases; junction bases outside the gene matches: 7. Germline lookup yields CDR1 SGHRS and CDR2 YFSETQ.

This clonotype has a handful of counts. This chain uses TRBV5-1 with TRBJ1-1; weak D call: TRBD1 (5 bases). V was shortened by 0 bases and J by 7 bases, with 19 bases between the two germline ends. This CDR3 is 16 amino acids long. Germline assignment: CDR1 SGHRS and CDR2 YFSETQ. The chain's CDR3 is CASSLGVGTDPLEAFF. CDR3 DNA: TGCGCCAGCAGCTTGGGAGTCGGGACGGACCCCCTTGAAGCTTTCTTT.

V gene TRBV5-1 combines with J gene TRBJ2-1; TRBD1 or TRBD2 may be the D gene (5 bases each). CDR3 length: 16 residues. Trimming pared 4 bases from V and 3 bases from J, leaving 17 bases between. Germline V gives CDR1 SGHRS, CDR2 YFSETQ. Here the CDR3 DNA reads TGCGCCAGCAGCGAGGGGCGGCAGTACAACTACAATGAGCAGTTCTTC. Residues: CASSEGRQYNYNEQFF.

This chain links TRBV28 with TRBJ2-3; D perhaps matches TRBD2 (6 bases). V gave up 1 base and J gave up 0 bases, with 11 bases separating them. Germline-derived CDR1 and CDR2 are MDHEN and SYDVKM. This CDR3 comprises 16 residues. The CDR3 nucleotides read TGTGCCAGCAGTTTATATGGGGAGGCGAGCACAGATACGCAGTATTTT. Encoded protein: CASSLYGEASTDTQYF.

CDR3: CASSPTGEDEAFF. The CDR3 region has the DNA TGTGCCAGCAGCCCAACAGGGGAAGATGAAGCTTTCTTT. The chain combines TRBV9 with TRBJ1-1; 7 nucleotides match TRBD1. Germline lookup yields CDR1 SGDLS and CDR2 YYNGEE. V lost 4 bases and J lost 7; bases outside the gene matches: 7. The CDR3 sequence is 13 residues long.

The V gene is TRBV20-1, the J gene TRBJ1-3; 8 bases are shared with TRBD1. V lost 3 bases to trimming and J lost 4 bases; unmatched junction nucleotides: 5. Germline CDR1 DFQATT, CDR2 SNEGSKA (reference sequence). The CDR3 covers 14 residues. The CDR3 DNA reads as TGCAGTGCTAGGGACGGGACAGGAGGAAACACCATATATTTT. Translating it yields CSARDGTGGNTIYF.

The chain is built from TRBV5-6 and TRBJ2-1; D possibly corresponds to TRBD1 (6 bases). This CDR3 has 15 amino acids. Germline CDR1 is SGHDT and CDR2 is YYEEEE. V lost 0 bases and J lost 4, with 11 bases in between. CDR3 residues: CASSLEDRYYNEQFF. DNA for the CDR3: TGTGCCAGCAGCTTGGAGGACAGATATTACAATGAGCAGTTCTTC.